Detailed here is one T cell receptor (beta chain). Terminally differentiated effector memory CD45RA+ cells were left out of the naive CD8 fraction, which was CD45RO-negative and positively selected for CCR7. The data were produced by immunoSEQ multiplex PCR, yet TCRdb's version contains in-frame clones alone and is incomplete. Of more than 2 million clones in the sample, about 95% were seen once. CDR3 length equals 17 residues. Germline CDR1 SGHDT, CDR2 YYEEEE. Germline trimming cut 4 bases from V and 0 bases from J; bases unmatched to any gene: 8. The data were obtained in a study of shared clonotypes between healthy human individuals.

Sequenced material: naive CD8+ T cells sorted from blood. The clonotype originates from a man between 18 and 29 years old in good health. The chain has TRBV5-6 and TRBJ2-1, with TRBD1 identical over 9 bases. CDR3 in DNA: TGTGCCAGCAGCGATACCCCGGGACAGGGCTCCTACAATGAGCAGTTCTTC. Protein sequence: CASSDTPGQGSYNEQFF.